Listed below are T cell receptor beta chains from one sample, sequenced in a study of cytomegalovirus exposure and HLA in healthy donors. Assay: immunoSEQ multiplex PCR; the TCRdb copy retains only in-frame clones and omits some. The table lists 150,000 to 200,000 clones, about four fifths of them singletons. Sample: PBMCs. All receptors come from a woman in her forties or fifties in good health and CMV-seronegative. Each CDR3 is given with its conserved first and last residue. The D gene is left open where the match is weak. Only part of the rows carry a size: once, few, many, or a class if the clone is expanded.

d_call | j_call | v_call | clone_size | cdr3_aa | cdr3_nt
TRBD2 | TRBJ2-1 | TRBV27 | few | CASSPSSGRAVYNEQFF | TGTGCCAGCAGCCCCTCGAGCGGGAGGGCCGTCTACAATGAGCAGTTCTTC
NA | TRBJ1-1 | TRBV6-5 | NA | CASSPGQGPTEAFF | TGTGCCAGCAGCCCGGGACAAGGGCCCACTGAAGCTTTCTTT
NA | TRBJ2-6 | TRBV7-2 | once | CASTLSISSGANVLTF | TGTGCCAGCACCTTAAGCATATCGTCTGGGGCCAACGTCCTGACTTTC
TRBD2 | TRBJ2-1 | TRBV27 | NA | CASRARASGYNEQFF | TGTGCCAGCCGTGCACGGGCTAGCGGCTACAATGAGCAGTTCTTC
NA | TRBJ2-5 | TRBV7-2 | once | CASSLLQETQYF | TGTGCCAGCAGCCTCCTACAAGAGACCCAGTACTTC
NA | TRBJ1-2 | TRBV6-6 | NA | CASSPGFTSNYGYTF | TGTGCCAGCAGCCCGGGGTTTACTTCTAACTATGGCTACACCTTC
NA | TRBJ2-1 | TRBV9 | few | CASSSGVSSYNEQFF | TGTGCCAGCAGCTCCGGGGTAAGCTCCTACAATGAGCAGTTCTTC
NA | TRBJ2-7 | TRBV9 | NA | CASSPQGERTYEQYF | TGTGCCAGCAGCCCACAGGGAGAAAGAACCTACGAGCAGTACTTC
NA | TRBJ1-5 | TRBV5-1 | NA | CASSPGTQGQPQHF | TGCGCCAGCAGCCCAGGCACCCAGGGTCAGCCCCAGCATTTT
TRBD1 | TRBJ2-2 | TRBV7-2 | NA | CASSLTPTGGFANTGELFF | TGTGCCAGCAGCTTAACTCCGACAGGGGGTTTCGCGAACACCGGGGAGCTGTTTTTT
NA | TRBJ2-7 | TRBV7-9 | NA | CASSFLDNYEQYF | TGTGCCAGCAGCTTTCTGGACAACTACGAGCAGTACTTC
NA | TRBJ1-5 | TRBV7-8 | NA | CASSFRLGVGNQPQHF | TGTGCCAGCAGCTTTAGGTTAGGGGTCGGGAATCAGCCCCAGCATTTT
NA | TRBJ1-2 | TRBV18 | NA | CASSSEFPGQLNNYGYTF | TGTGCCAGCTCCTCCGAATTTCCAGGACAGCTTAATAACTATGGCTACACCTTC
NA | TRBJ2-7 | TRBV19 | NA | CASSPRGARGEQYF | TGTGCCAGTAGTCCCCGGGGGGCCCGGGGCGAGCAGTACTTC
TRBD1 | TRBJ1-2 | TRBV18 | NA | CASSPGTGGRYGYTF | TGTGCCAGCTCGCCAGGGACAGGGGGCCGCTATGGCTACACCTTC
NA | TRBJ2-1 | TRBV29-1 | NA | CSVESLNSYNEQFF | TGCAGCGTCGAGAGTCTGAACTCCTACAATGAGCAGTTCTTC
TRBD1 | TRBJ1-2 | TRBV6-5 | few | CASSRGTGEGYTF | TGTGCCAGCAGCCGCGGGACAGGGGAAGGCTACACCTTC
NA | TRBJ2-4 | TRBV7-9 | NA | CSSSLGLSIQYF | TGTTCCAGCAGCTTAGGCCTAAGCATTCAGTACTTC
NA | TRBJ1-4 | TRBV7-9 | NA | CASSLDEARGSEKLFF | TGTGCCAGCAGCTTGGATGAGGCGCGAGGTAGTGAAAAACTGTTTTTT
TRBD2 | TRBJ2-1 | TRBV7-3 | NA | CASSVGLAGAGYNEQFF | TGTGCCAGCAGCGTGGGACTAGCGGGAGCCGGCTACAATGAGCAGTTCTTC
NA | TRBJ2-7 | TRBV2 | NA | CACSRGGVPYEQYF | TGTGCCTGTTCTCGTGGCGGGGTACCCTACGAGCAGTACTTC
NA | TRBJ1-5 | TRBV15 | NA | CATSRAGDRNQPQHF | TGTGCCACCAGCAGAGCCGGGGATAGGAATCAGCCCCAGCATTTT
NA | TRBJ2-3 | TRBV5-1 | NA | CASSREGAADTQYF | TGCGCCAGCAGCCGGGAGGGGGCGGCAGATACGCAGTATTTT
NA | TRBJ1-3 | TRBV9 | NA | CASSPRGDPSGNTIYF | TGTGCCAGCAGCCCCCGCGGGGACCCCTCTGGAAACACCATATATTTT
NA | TRBJ1-1 | TRBV5-6 | few | CASSRRAGRQTEAFF | TGTGCCAGCAGCCGACGGGCAGGGAGGCAAACTGAAGCTTTCTTT